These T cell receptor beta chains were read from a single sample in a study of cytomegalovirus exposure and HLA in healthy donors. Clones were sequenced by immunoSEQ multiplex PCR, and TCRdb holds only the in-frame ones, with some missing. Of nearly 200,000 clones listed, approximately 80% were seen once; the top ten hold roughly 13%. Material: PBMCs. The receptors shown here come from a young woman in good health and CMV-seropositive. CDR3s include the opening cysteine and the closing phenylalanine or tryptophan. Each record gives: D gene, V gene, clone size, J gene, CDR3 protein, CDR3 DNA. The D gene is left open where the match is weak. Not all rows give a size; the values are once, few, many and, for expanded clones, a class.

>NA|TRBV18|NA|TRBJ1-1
CASSQGMDTEAFF
TGTGCCAGCTCACAGGGGATGGACACTGAAGCTTTCTTT
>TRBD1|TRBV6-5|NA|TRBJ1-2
CASSPGQAQGYTF
TGTGCCAGCAGCCCCGGACAGGCCCAAGGCTACACCTTC
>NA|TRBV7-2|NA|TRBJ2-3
CASSLGAASSDTQYF
TGTGCCAGCAGCCTTGGGGCGGCCTCCTCAGATACGCAGTATTTT
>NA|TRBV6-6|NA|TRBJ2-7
CASSFTAGAHEQYF
TGTGCCAGCAGTTTTACGGCGGGTGCCCACGAGCAGTACTTC
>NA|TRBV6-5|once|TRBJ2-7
CASRNRMVPEQYF
TGTGCCAGCAGGAACAGGATGGTCCCGGAGCAGTACTTC
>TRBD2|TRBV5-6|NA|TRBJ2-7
CASSRGGLSGYEQYF
TGTGCCAGCAGCCGGGGGGGCTTGTCGGGCTACGAGCAGTACTTC
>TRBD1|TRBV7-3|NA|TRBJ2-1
CASSPAQGVNEQFF
TGTGCCAGCAGCCCCGCCCAGGGGGTCAATGAGCAGTTCTTC
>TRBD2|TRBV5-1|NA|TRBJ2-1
CASSLTLTSANEQFF
TGCGCCAGCAGCTTGACCCTGACTAGCGCCAATGAGCAGTTCTTC
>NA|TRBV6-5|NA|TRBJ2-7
CASRRMTSEQYF
TGTGCCAGCAGACGGATGACTAGCGAGCAGTACTTC
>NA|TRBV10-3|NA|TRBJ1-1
CAIKAGSDTEAFF
TGTGCCATCAAAGCGGGCAGTGACACTGAAGCTTTCTTT
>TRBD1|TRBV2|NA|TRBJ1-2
CASSRDRESYGYTF
TGTGCCAGCAGTCGGGACAGGGAATCCTATGGCTACACCTTC